These T cell receptor beta chains were read from a single sample in a study of shared clonotypes between healthy human individuals. Sequencing was performed with immunoSEQ multiplex PCR; in TCRdb, only in-frame clones are kept and a portion is missing. The sample shows roughly 550,000 clones, over 95% of them seen only once. The sequenced material came from naive CD8+ T cells sorted from blood. The source of these receptors is a woman younger than 45 in good health. Each CDR3 is given with its conserved first and last residue. A D gene is named only where the DNA matches it firmly. Clone size is stated in some rows and not others, as once, few, many or a class when expanded.

d_gene	v_gene	j_gene	abundance	CDR3nt	CDR3aa
-	TRBV4-1	TRBJ2-5	-	TGCGCCAGCAGCCAAACCCCTCAGGGGGGAGAGACCCAGTACTTC	CASSQTPQGGETQYF
TRBD1	TRBV15	TRBJ2-5	-	TGTGCCACCAGCAGAGATTGGGCCCTGACAGGGGGAGAGACCCAGTACTTC	CATSRDWALTGGETQYF
-	TRBV28	TRBJ1-5	-	TGTGCCAGCAGTCCCTTTACCTTAGGGGCGCGTCAGCCCCAGCATTTT	CASSPFTLGARQPQHF
-	TRBV27	TRBJ1-4	-	TGTGCCAGCAGTCCTCGGGCAACAACTAATGAAAAACTGTTTTTT	CASSPRATTNEKLFF
-	TRBV7-9	TRBJ1-2	-	TGTGCCAGCAGTTCCCCGCATTATGGCTACACCTTC	CASSSPHYGYTF
-	TRBV6-5	TRBJ2-7	-	TGTGCCAGCAGTAGCGAAAGCTACGAGCAGTACTTC	CASSSESYEQYF
-	TRBV4-1	TRBJ2-7	-	TGCGCCAGCAGCCGGAGCGGTACCTACGAGCAGTACTTC	CASSRSGTYEQYF
-	TRBV7-9	TRBJ1-2	-	TGTGCCAGCAGCTTAGTTGGCAGCTATGGCTACACCTTC	CASSLVGSYGYTF
-	TRBV27	TRBJ1-2	-	TGTGCCAGCAGTTTTAACGACCGGGACGGCCCCTATGGCTACACCTTC	CASSFNDRDGPYGYTF
-	TRBV19	TRBJ1-1	-	TGTGCCAGTAGTATAGATTACTCGGGGGAGGACACTGAAGCTTTCTTT	CASSIDYSGEDTEAFF
TRBD1	TRBV28	TRBJ2-7	once	TGTGCCAGCAGTCGGACAGGGTACAACGAGCAGTACTTC	CASSRTGYNEQYF
-	TRBV29-1	TRBJ2-3	-	TGCAGCGTTGAGTCAGGACGGCCCTTCACAGATACGCAGTATTTT	CSVESGRPFTDTQYF
TRBD2	TRBV9	TRBJ2-1	-	TGTGCCAGCAGCGTATCCGTCCAGCCCAAGACTAGCGGGAGTCAGGATGAGCAGTTCTTC	CASSVSVQPKTSGSQDEQFF
TRBD1	TRBV6-5	TRBJ2-1	-	TGTGCCAGCAGTTGGACAGGGGGCACCTACAATGAGCAGTTCTTC	CASSWTGGTYNEQFF
TRBD1	TRBV7-9	TRBJ2-7	-	TGTGCCAGCAGCGAGCCAGTGGGACAGGGGTCTTACGAGCAGTACTTC	CASSEPVGQGSYEQYF
-	TRBV28	TRBJ2-5	-	TGTGCCAGCAGTTTGGTCTGGGGAGAGACCCAGTACTTC	CASSLVWGETQYF
-	TRBV9	TRBJ2-1	-	TGTGCCAGCAGCCCCGACAGTATCTCCTACAATGAGCAGTTCTTC	CASSPDSISYNEQFF
-	TRBV7-9	TRBJ2-7	once	TGTGCCAGCAGCTTAGGTGCAGGTTTCACCTACGAGCAGTACTTC	CASSLGAGFTYEQYF
TRBD1	TRBV5-6	TRBJ2-7	-	TGTGCCAGCAGCCTCACAGGGGCCTACGAGCAGTACTTC	CASSLTGAYEQYF
TRBD2	TRBV2	TRBJ2-7	-	TGTGCCAGCAGTGGATTCGGTGGCGGGAGGCAAGTCTCCTACGAGCAGTACTTC	CASSGFGGGRQVSYEQYF
-	TRBV19	TRBJ1-1	-	TGTGCCAGTAGGATAAACGACAGGAGGGATGAAGCTTTCTTT	CASRINDRRDEAFF
TRBD2	TRBV29-1	TRBJ2-1	-	TGCAGCGTTGTGGGGGTAGCGGGAGAACACTACATCGATGAGCAGTTCTTC	CSVVGVAGEHYIDEQFF
-	TRBV5-8	TRBJ2-7	once	TGTGCCAGCAGCCCGGGAGCGTGGGGATTTTCCTACGAGCAGTACTTC	CASSPGAWGFSYEQYF
-	TRBV10-2	TRBJ1-5	once	TGCGCCCGCCGGGCGGTCCTAGACGATCAGCCCCAGCATTTT	CARRAVLDDQPQHF
-	TRBV27	TRBJ2-3	-	TGTGCCAGCAGTCCAACGGGAGCCTTCACAGATACGCAGTATTTT	CASSPTGAFTDTQYF
TRBD2	TRBV2	TRBJ2-3	-	TGTGCCACCGATCTAGCGGAACCTAGCACAGATACGCAGTATTTT	CATDLAEPSTDTQYF
-	TRBV5-4	TRBJ2-5	few	TGTGCCAGCAGCTTGGAACGGGAAGAGACCCAGTACTTC	CASSLEREETQYF
-	TRBV27	TRBJ2-3	-	TGTGCCAGCAGTCCTTTCCCCATCCCAGATACGCAGTATTTT	CASSPFPIPDTQYF
TRBD2	TRBV28	TRBJ2-1	-	TGTGCCACCTGGACCGGGAGGGTAGATGAGCAGTTCTTC	CATWTGRVDEQFF
-	TRBV2	TRBJ1-4	-	TGTGCCAGCAGAGGGGCGAACCATGCAACTAATGAAAAACTGTTTTTT	CASRGANHATNEKLFF
-	TRBV25-1	TRBJ2-7	-	TGTGCCAGCAGTGAGTCCTCCTACGAGCAGTACTTC	CASSESSYEQYF
-	TRBV5-4	TRBJ2-3	-	TGTGCCAGCAGCCCCTCGGCTAGCGGCACAGATACGCAGTATTTT	CASSPSASGTDTQYF
-	TRBV9	TRBJ2-7	-	TGTGCCAGCAGCGTACTTACAGAGGGCGACGAGCAGTACTTC	CASSVLTEGDEQYF
TRBD1	TRBV5-6	TRBJ1-1	-	TGTGCCAGCAGCCCCGACAGGGTAAGAGCTTTCTTT	CASSPDRVRAFF
TRBD1	TRBV7-9	TRBJ2-7	-	TGTGCCAGCAGCGCACCTCGAGGGACAGGGGACTACGAGCAGTACTTC	CASSAPRGTGDYEQYF